The 16 T cell receptor beta chains in this list originate from one sample, sequenced in a study of shared clonotypes between healthy human individuals. Profiled with immunoSEQ multiplex PCR; TCRdb holds only in-frame clones, not every one. This repertoire shows over a million clones, roughly 95% found once; its top ten account for about 1.2%. Material for sequencing was naive CD4+ T cells sorted from blood. As for subset: CD45RA+ positively selected. The receptors derive from a man in his thirties or forties in good health.

J is TRBJ2-3 and V is TRBV14, with 8 bases lining up with TRBD2. The V gene's germline CDR1 is SGHDN and CDR2 FVKESK. Trimming took 2 bases from V and 7 from J; bases not matched to a gene: 11. This CDR3 region has 16 residues. The CDR3 bases are TGTGCCAGCAGCCAAAGGGCGGGAGGCGTAACATATACGCAGTATTTT. This translates into CASSQRAGGVTYTQYF.

J is TRBJ2-3 and V is TRBV2; tentative D call: TRBD1 (5 bases). Germline V lookup: CDR1 SNHLY, CDR2 FYNNEI. The CDR3 has 11 amino acids. V gave up 3 bases and J gave up 9 bases, with 7 bases separating them. CDR3 region: CASSDRATQYF. Here the CDR3 DNA reads TGTGCCAGCAGTGACAGGGCCACGCAGTATTTT.

Written as DNA, the CDR3 is TGCGCCAGCAGCTTGGAAGCGGGAGTTATCTACAATGAGCAGTTCTTC. Protein sequence: CASSLEAGVIYNEQFF. This rearrangement joins TRBV5-1 to TRBJ2-1; 8 bases fit TRBD2. The trim removed 0 bases at V and 3 bases at J, leaving 5 bases unmatched. CDR3 length: 16 amino acids. CDR1 and CDR2 (germline): SGHRS, YFSETQ.

This chain joins TRBV19 and TRBJ1-1; 7 bases line up with TRBD1. The V gene's germline CDR1 is LNHDA and CDR2 SQIVND (reference sequence). The junction had 5 bases not matched to a gene; V was cut back by 7 bases and J by 0 bases. The CDR3 length is 14 residues. The CDR3 region has the DNA TGTGCCAGTAATATCGACAGGGTGAACACTGAAGCTTTCTTT. The encoded protein is CASNIDRVNTEAFF.

The chain employs TRBV5-1 and TRBJ2-7; perhaps TRBD1 as D (5 bases). V was shortened by 2 bases and J by 7 bases, with 13 bases between the two germline ends. This CDR3 has 13 residues. From germline, CDR1 is SGHRS and CDR2 YFSETQ. This CDR3 is CASSLFLGQEQYF. The CDR3 nucleotides are TGCGCCAGCAGCTTATTTCTAGGACAAGAGCAGTACTTC.

V and J are TRBV7-2 and TRBJ2-7; D is perhaps TRBD1 (6 bases). Germline CDR1 SGHTA, CDR2 FQGNSA. V lost 4 bases to trimming and J lost 0 bases, with 22 bases between them. The CDR3 spans 18 residues. The CDR3 protein is CASSYRDPRGLFSYEQYF. CDR3 bases: TGTGCCAGCAGCTACAGGGACCCTAGGGGATTATTCTCCTACGAGCAGTACTTC.

In this sample, this clone turned up once. The rearrangement joins TRBV14 to TRBJ2-2; no reliable D call. Germline V gene sequence: CDR1 SGHDN, CDR2 FVKESK. Trimming left V 0 bases short and J 1 base short, with 12 bases between. CDR3 size: 17 residues. CDR3 sequence: CASSQEEARRNTGELFF. CDR3 in DNA: TGTGCCAGCAGCCAAGAAGAAGCCAGGAGGAACACCGGGGAGCTGTTTTTT. Looking up the rest from reference TRBV14 and TRBJ2-2 gives the full variable domain: EAGVTQFPSHSVIEKGQTVTLRCDPISGHDNLYWYRRVMGKEIKFLLHFVKESKQDESGMPNNRFLAERTGGTYSTLKVQPAELEDSGVYFCASSQEEARRNTGELFFGEGSRLTVL.

This chain uses TRBV10-3 with TRBJ2-3, with 7 nucleotides matching TRBD2. J gave up 0 bases and V 6 bases, and 3 bases lay outside the gene matches. Germline CDR1 is ENHRY and CDR2 is SYGVKD. The CDR3 spans 14 residues. The DNA for the CDR3 is TGTGCCATCAGAAGCGGGGTTAGCACAGATACGCAGTATTTT. This translates into CAIRSGVSTDTQYF.

The chain recombines TRBV30 with TRBJ1-4; 10 nucleotides match TRBD1. Trimming cost V 2 bases and J 1 base; bases outside gene matches: 10. Germline lookup yields CDR1 GTSNPN and CDR2 SVGIG (reference sequence). The CDR3 loop spans 18 amino acids. The CDR3 sequence: CAWSRTTGGGGTNEKLFF. The CDR3 coding sequence is TGTGCCTGGAGTCGTACGACAGGGGGCGGTGGAACTAATGAAAAACTGTTTTTT.

The rearrangement uses TRBV7-2 and TRBJ2-3; no clear D. V was shortened by 1 base and J by 0 bases, with 8 bases between the two germline ends. CDR1 is SGHTA and CDR2 is FQGNSA in the germline V gene. There are 15 residues in the CDR3. CDR3 in amino acids: CASSLVPLSTDTQYF. The CDR3 DNA is TGTGCCAGCAGCTTAGTCCCTTTAAGCACAGATACGCAGTATTTT.

The CDR3 DNA reads TGTGCCAGCAGCTTAGATCGGGGGCCTGGCGGGGAGCTGTTTTTT. Its translation is CASSLDRGPGGELFF. The rearrangement joins TRBV7-3 to TRBJ2-2, with D tentatively TRBD1 or TRBD2 (6 bases each). The germline CDR1 and CDR2 sequences are SGHTA and FQGTGA. The ends were cut back, 2 bases at V and 7 bases at J, with 14 bases in the middle. The CDR3 covers 15 residues. The full variable domain, in which reference TRBV7-3 and TRBJ2-2 provide the parts outside the CDR3, is GAGVSQTPSNKVTEKGKYVELRCDPISGHTALYWYRQSLGQGPEFLIYFQGTGAADDSGLPNDRFFAVRPEGSVSTLKIQRTERGDSAVYLCASSLDRGPGGELFFGEGSRLTVL.

This clone was seen only once. J is TRBJ2-5 and V is TRBV5-1; a weak D match, TRBD1 (6 bases). Germline V lookup: CDR1 SGHRS, CDR2 YFSETQ. The V end lost 0 bases, the J end lost 2 bases, and 14 bases lay between the germline ends. The CDR3 is 16 residues long. Here the CDR3 reads CASSLAEWGQQETQYF. The DNA of the CDR3 is TGCGCCAGCAGCTTGGCCGAATGGGGGCAACAAGAGACCCAGTACTTC. Drawing the rest from reference TRBV5-1 and TRBJ2-5, the complete variable domain is KAGVTQTPRYLIKTRGQQVTLSCSPISGHRSVSWYQQTPGQGLQFLFEYFSETQRNKGNFPGRFSGRQFSNSRSEMNVSTLELGDSALYLCASSLAEWGQQETQYFGPGTRLLVL.

This chain uses TRBV12-5 with TRBJ1-2; D gene uncertain. The CDR3 is made up of 16 amino acids. Germline V lookup: CDR1 LGHNT, CDR2 FRNRAP. The germline V and J ends were trimmed by 5 bases and 0 bases, with 16 bases remaining between them. In DNA, the CDR3 is TGTGCTAGTGGTCCCAACCAGAAAGGTGCTAACTATGGCTACACCTTC. It specifies CASGPNQKGANYGYTF.

This clone was detected once. V and J are TRBV25-1 and TRBJ2-7; 9 bases are a match to TRBD2. The CDR3 covers 15 residues. V trimming: 4 bases; J trimming: 6 bases; junction bases outside the gene matches: 10. From germline, CDR1 is MGHDK and CDR2 SYGVNS. The CDR3 reads CASSGSSGKSSEQYF. DNA for the CDR3: TGTGCCAGCAGTGGGTCTAGCGGGAAGTCTAGCGAGCAGTACTTC.

The J gene is TRBJ2-2, the V gene TRBV5-4; D remains ambiguous. CDR1 and CDR2 from the germline V gene are SGHNT and YYREEE (reference sequence). The CDR3 sequence is 14 residues long. V lost 4 bases, J lost 0 bases, and 7 bases lay in between. This chain's CDR3 is CASSPGPNTGELFF. CDR3 nucleotides: TGTGCCAGCAGCCCTGGACCGAACACCGGGGAGCTGTTTTTT.

About this clone itself: One junction end does not reproduce the germline sequence, and a read error may be involved. V and J are TRBV7-2 and TRBJ2-1, with 11 positions matching TRBD2. CDR1 and CDR2 (germline): SGHTA, FQGNSA. CDR3 size: 16 residues. The CDR3 sequence is CASSSPTSGVYSEQFF. The CDR3 region has the DNA TGTGCCAGCAGCTCACCGACTAGCGGGGTGTACAGTGAGCAGTTCTTC.